Listed here are 6 T cell receptor beta chains from one sample, sequenced in a study of T cell repertoires in cytomegalovirus infection (dated by TCRdb to 2018 to 2020). What the treatment or condition label conveys for this sample: in vitro stimulation with specific CMV peptide epitopes to enrich CMV-specific T cells. For these TCRs, the target antigens are not known. TCRdb names Illumina HiSeq 1500 as the instrument used. Using fastp at Q25 and MiXCR, TCRdb reprocessed the public reads and kept productive beta chains. Duplicate CDR3 protein sequences are folded into a single record with the most common DNA and genes. The sample table holds hundreds of thousands of distinct CDR3 sequences, of which approximately 31% were seen once. Of the sample, over 12% is held by the ten largest clones. The material was cultured CD8+ T cells from PBMCs, obtained from culture after CMV antigen stimulation. These receptors originate from a human donor in good health (CMV status not recorded). Some clones in this sample may be carry-over from other donors' samples.

The rearrangement links TRBV5-6 to TRBJ2-1, with D hard to call. The V end lost 0 bases, the J end lost 4 bases, and 8 bases lay between the germline ends. This CDR3 spans 14 amino acids. Germline assignment: CDR1 SGHDT and CDR2 YYEEEE. Here the CDR3 reads CASSLGQRYNEQFF. The CDR3 nucleotides are TGTGCCAGCAGCTTGGGGCAGAGATACAATGAGCAGTTCTTC.

The chain combines TRBV6-2 or TRBV6-3 with TRBJ2-3, with D perhaps TRBD1 (5 bases). The germline CDR1 and CDR2 sequences are MNHEY and SVGEGT. CDR3 size: 14 residues. Trimming stripped 5 bases from V and 6 bases from J, with 15 bases between. This chain's CDR3 is CASSHIGAGDTQYF. The CDR3 nucleotides read TGTGCCAGCAGTCACATAGGTGCAGGGGATACGCAGTATTTT.

This clonotype turned up a few times. This rearrangement joins TRBV19 to TRBJ2-1; D gene unclear. Deletions cut 9 bases from V and 4 bases from J, with 22 bases between. The CDR3 has 16 residues. Germline CDR1 reads LNHDA; CDR2 reads SQIVND (reference sequence). The CDR3: CAREPPQSAPYNEQFF. The CDR3, as DNA: TGTGCCAGGGAACCCCCCCAGAGCGCGCCTTACAATGAGCAGTTCTTC.

The rearrangement links TRBV24-1 to TRBJ2-3; the match to TRBD2 covers 7 bases. The CDR3 extends over 12 amino acids. The trim removed 7 bases at V and 8 bases at J, leaving 5 bases unmatched. Germline V gene sequence: CDR1 KGHDR, CDR2 SFDVKD. CDR3: CATREPGGTQYF. The DNA of the CDR3 is TGTGCCACCAGGGAGCCGGGGGGTACGCAGTATTTT.

The gene calls are TRBV27 and TRBJ2-7; 7 bases match TRBD2. The J segment lost 4 bases and the V segment lost 3 bases, leaving 6 bases of the junction unmatched. Germline CDR1 is MNHEY and CDR2 is SMNVEV (reference sequence). The CDR3 spans 14 residues. This CDR3 reads CASSLLAEVYEQYF. CDR3 nucleotide sequence: TGTGCCAGCAGTTTGCTAGCGGAGGTATACGAGCAGTACTTC.

This clonotype occurred many times. The chain is built from TRBV7-2 and TRBJ2-1; TRBD2 agrees at 12 bases. CDR1 SGHTA and CDR2 FQGNSA come from the germline V gene. The CDR3 has 17 amino acids. Trimming removed 3 bases from V and 7 bases from J; junction bases left unmatched: 10. The chain's CDR3 is CASSLGGGLAGGNEQFF. The DNA of the CDR3 is TGTGCCAGCAGCTTGGGGGGGGGGCTAGCGGGGGGGAATGAGCAGTTCTTC.